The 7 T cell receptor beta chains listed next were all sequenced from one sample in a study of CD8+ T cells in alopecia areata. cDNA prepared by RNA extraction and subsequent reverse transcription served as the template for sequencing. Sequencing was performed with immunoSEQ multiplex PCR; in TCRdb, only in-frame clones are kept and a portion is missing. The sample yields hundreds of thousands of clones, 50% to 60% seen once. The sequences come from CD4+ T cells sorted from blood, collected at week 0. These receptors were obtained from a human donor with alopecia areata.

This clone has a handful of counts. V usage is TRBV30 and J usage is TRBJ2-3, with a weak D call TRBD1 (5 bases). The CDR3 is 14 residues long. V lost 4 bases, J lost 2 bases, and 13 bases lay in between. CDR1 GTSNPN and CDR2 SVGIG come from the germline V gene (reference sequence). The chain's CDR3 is CAWNRQWNTDTQYF. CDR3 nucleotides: TGTGCCTGGAACAGACAGTGGAACACAGATACGCAGTATTTT.

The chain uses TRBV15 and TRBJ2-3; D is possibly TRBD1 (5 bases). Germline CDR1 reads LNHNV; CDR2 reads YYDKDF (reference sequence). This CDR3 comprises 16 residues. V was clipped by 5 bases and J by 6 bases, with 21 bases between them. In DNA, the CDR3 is TGTGCCACCAGCGGCTACTCAGGGAAGGAACGCGATACGCAGTATTTT. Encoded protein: CATSGYSGKERDTQYF. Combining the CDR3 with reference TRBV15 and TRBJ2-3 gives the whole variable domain DAMVIQNPRYQVTQFGKPVTLSCSQTLNHNVMYWYQQKSSQAPKLLFHYYDKDFNNEADTPDNFQSRRPNTSFCFLDIRSPGLGDTAMYLCATSGYSGKERDTQYFGPGTRLTVL.

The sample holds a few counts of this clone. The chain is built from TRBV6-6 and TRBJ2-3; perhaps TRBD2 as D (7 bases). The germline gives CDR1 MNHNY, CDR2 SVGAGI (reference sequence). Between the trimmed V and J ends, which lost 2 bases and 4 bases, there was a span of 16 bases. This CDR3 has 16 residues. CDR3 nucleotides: TGTGCCAGCAGTTACGCGCGTGGGGGGGGCGCAGATACGCAGTATTTT. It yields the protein CASSYARGGGADTQYF.

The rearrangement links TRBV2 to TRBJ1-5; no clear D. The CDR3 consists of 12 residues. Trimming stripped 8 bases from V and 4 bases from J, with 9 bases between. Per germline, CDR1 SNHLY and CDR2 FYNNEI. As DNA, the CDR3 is TGTGCCAGCCGGGGTTTAAATCAGCCCCAGCATTTT. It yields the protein CASRGLNQPQHF.

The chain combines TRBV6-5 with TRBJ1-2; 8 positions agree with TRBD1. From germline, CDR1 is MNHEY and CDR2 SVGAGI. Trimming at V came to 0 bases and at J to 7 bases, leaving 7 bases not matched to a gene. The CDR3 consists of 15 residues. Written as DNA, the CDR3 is TGTGCCAGCAGTTACTCCGTGCAGGGGGCTGGTGGCTACACCTTC. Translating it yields CASSYSVQGAGGYTF.

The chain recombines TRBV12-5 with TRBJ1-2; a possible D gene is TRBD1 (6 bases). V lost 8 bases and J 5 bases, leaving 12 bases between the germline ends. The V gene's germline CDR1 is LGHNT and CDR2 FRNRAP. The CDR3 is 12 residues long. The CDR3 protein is CASTKGEYGYTF. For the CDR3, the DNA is TGTGCTAGTACGAAGGGGGAATATGGCTACACCTTC.

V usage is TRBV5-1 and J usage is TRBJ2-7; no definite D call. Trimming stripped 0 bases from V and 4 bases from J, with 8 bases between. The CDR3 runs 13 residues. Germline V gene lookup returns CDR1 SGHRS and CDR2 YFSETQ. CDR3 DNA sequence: TGCGCCAGCAGCTTGGGATCAAAATACGAGCAGTACTTC. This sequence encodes CASSLGSKYEQYF.